This entry lists 21 T cell receptor beta chains sequenced from one sample in a study of beta chain features in type 1 diabetes. Findings and limits, study-wide: In all four CD4+ subsets, TCRB CDR3 length was significantly, moderately reduced in type 1 diabetes.

The authors reverse transcribed all of the isolated RNA, so sequencing captured expressed TCRB transcripts. TCRdb's copy holds only in-frame clones and misses some; the assay was immunoSEQ multiplex PCR. The sample includes approximately 600,000 clones, 12% of them seen just once. These receptors have no known antigen. Sequencing used naive CD4+ T cells from blood. These receptors originate from a man in his thirties or forties with type 1 diabetes.

This clone has only a few counts. CDR3 nucleotide sequence: TGCAGCGTTGAGTCGGTAATGGGACAAGAGACCCAGTACTTC. Translating it yields CSVESVMGQETQYF. The chain links TRBV29-1 to TRBJ2-5; D uncertain. The V and J ends lost 3 bases and 2 bases respectively, with 13 bases between them. CDR1 and CDR2 from the germline V gene are SQVTM and ANQGSEA. The length of the CDR3 is 14 residues.

This clone has a handful of counts. The chain joins TRBV30 to TRBJ1-2; TRBD1 agrees at 7 bases. With 0 bases clipped from V and 6 bases from J, the junction kept 4 bases outside the gene matches. The CDR3 has 13 residues. Germline CDR1 and CDR2: GTSNPN and SVGIG (reference sequence). The CDR3 loop reads CAWSVQRGHGYTF. The CDR3 DNA is TGTGCCTGGAGTGTACAGAGGGGGCATGGCTACACCTTC.

The rearrangement uses TRBV18 and TRBJ2-5, with D possibly matching TRBD1 (5 bases). CDR1 KGHSH and CDR2 LQKENI come from the germline V gene. The CDR3 contains 15 residues. V lost 1 base and J lost 3, with 12 bases in between. CDR3 sequence (DNA): TGTGCCAGCTCACCACTGCAGGGTTCTGAAGAGACCCAGTACTTC. Its translation: CASSPLQGSEETQYF.

In this sample, this clone turned up a few times. The rearrangement links TRBV7-2 to TRBJ2-2, with D uncertain. V was cut by 7 bases and J by 0 bases, with 12 bases left in between. CDR1 and CDR2 from the germline V gene are SGHTA and FQGNSA. The CDR3 is 15 amino acids. CDR3 amino acids: CASKRTVTNTGELFF. CDR3 nucleotide sequence: TGTGCCAGCAAGAGGACCGTTACGAACACCGGGGAGCTGTTTTTT.

The V and J genes are TRBV7-9 and TRBJ1-6; maybe TRBD1 (5 bases). The germline V gene has CDR1 SEHNR and CDR2 FQNEAQ (reference sequence). Trimming shortened V by 2 bases and J by 8 bases, and 13 bases separated the two germline ends. This CDR3 spans 15 amino acids. The CDR3 DNA sequence: TGTGCCAGCAGCTTACGGCAGGGAGACGATTCACCCCTCCACTTT. It encodes CASSLRQGDDSPLHF. Filled out from reference TRBV7-9 and TRBJ1-6, the complete variable domain reads DTGVSQNPRHKITKRGQNVTFRCDPISEHNRLYWYRQTLGQGPEFLTYFQNEAQLEKSRLLSDRFSAERPKGSFSTLEIQRTEQGDSAMYLCASSLRQGDDSPLHFGNGTRLTVT.

This clone has just a few counts. The chain recombines TRBV7-9 with TRBJ2-7, with a tentative D call TRBD2 (5 bases). The CDR3 runs 12 residues. CDR1 and CDR2 from the germline V gene are SEHNR and FQNEAQ (reference sequence). V was shortened by 5 bases and J by 5 bases, with 10 bases between the two germline ends. CDR3 DNA sequence: TGTGCCAGCAGCAGAGAGGGAAACGAGCAGTACTTC. The encoded protein is CASSREGNEQYF.

This clone was recorded a few times. The rearrangement joins TRBV5-1 to TRBJ2-5; D assignment may be TRBD1 or TRBD2 (5 bases each). The CDR3 is 14 amino acids. Trimming took off 4 bases at V and 1 base at J, with 11 bases between the two ends. Germline CDR1 SGHRS, CDR2 YFSETQ. The chain's CDR3 is CASSPGTAQETQYF. Here the CDR3 DNA reads TGCGCCAGCAGCCCCGGGACGGCCCAAGAGACCCAGTACTTC.

The table lists this clone with a few counts. V gene TRBV18 combines with J gene TRBJ2-1; D gene unclear. This CDR3 contains 14 residues. V was pared by 4 bases and J by 7 bases, with 14 bases between. CDR1 and CDR2 from the germline V gene are KGHSH and LQKENI. In DNA form, the CDR3 reads TGTGCCAGCTCACTAGAAATCTCGCAGAATGAGCAGTTCTTC. As protein: CASSLEISQNEQFF.

This clone was picked up a small number of times. The chain uses TRBV29-1 and TRBJ2-1, with TRBD2 matching 11 bases. The CDR3 contains 15 residues. The junction had 6 bases not matched to a gene; V was cut back by 3 bases and J by 5 bases. Germline CDR1 is SQVTM and CDR2 is ANQGSEA. The CDR3 sequence: CSVDSGGAFNNEQFF. DNA of the CDR3: TGCAGCGTTGATAGCGGGGGGGCCTTTAACAATGAGCAGTTCTTC.

This clone was observed a few times. V gene TRBV6-6 combines with J gene TRBJ2-6; D possibly uses TRBD1 or TRBD2 (5 bases each). Germline values: CDR1 MNHNY, CDR2 SVGAGI (reference sequence). The CDR3 extends over 16 amino acids. The ends were cut back, 6 bases at V and 8 bases at J, with 20 bases in the middle. This CDR3 is CASRDQQGKRSNVLTF. CDR3 DNA sequence: TGTGCCAGCAGGGACCAGCAGGGTAAGCGGTCCAACGTCCTGACTTTC.

This clone was counted a few times. CDR3: CASSLSRHNEKLFF. Here the CDR3 DNA reads TGTGCCAGCAGTTTATCCAGACATAATGAAAAACTGTTTTTT. J is TRBJ1-4 and V is TRBV27, with no clear D. V dropped 0 bases and J dropped 4 bases, with 6 bases sitting between them. CDR1 is MNHEY and CDR2 is SMNVEV in the germline V gene (reference sequence). This CDR3 spans 14 amino acids.

This clone was seen a handful of times. V and J are TRBV2 and TRBJ2-1; D call uncertain. The CDR3 consists of 17 residues. Trimming removed 4 bases from V and 0 bases from J, with 16 bases in between. Per the germline V gene, CDR1 is SNHLY and CDR2 is FYNNEI. The chain's CDR3 is CASSGMALRNSYNEQFF. In DNA form, the CDR3 reads TGTGCCAGCAGTGGTATGGCCTTAAGGAACTCCTACAATGAGCAGTTCTTC. Looking up the rest from reference TRBV2 and TRBJ2-1 gives the full variable domain: EPEVTQTPSHQVTQMGQEVILRCVPISNHLYFYWYRQILGQKVEFLVSFYNNEISEKSEIFDDQFSVERPDGSNFTLKIRSTKLEDSAMYFCASSGMALRNSYNEQFFGPGTRLTVL.

This clone was detected only a few times. The chain joins TRBV6-5 to TRBJ1-2; 7 bases map to TRBD1. The CDR3 has 12 amino acids. The germline CDR1 and CDR2 sequences are MNHEY and SVGAGI. V gave up 6 bases and J gave up 3 bases; unmatched junction bases: 1. The CDR3 protein is CASSQGDYGYTF. CDR3 in DNA: TGTGCCAGCAGCCAGGGGGACTATGGCTACACCTTC.

The chain carries TRBV4-2 and TRBJ2-1, with TRBD2 identical over 8 bases. The CDR3 is 14 residues long. Germline CDR1 is LGHNA and CDR2 is YNFKEQ. Trimming took 1 base from V and 8 from J; bases not matched to a gene: 4. CDR3 sequence reads: CASSQVGTSDEQFF. For the CDR3, the DNA is TGTGCCAGCAGCCAAGTGGGGACTAGTGATGAGCAGTTCTTC.

The rearrangement joins TRBV5-4 to TRBJ2-7, with 7 bases lining up with TRBD1. This CDR3 comprises 15 residues. Germline CDR1 is SGHNT and CDR2 is YYREEE (reference sequence). V lost 0 bases, J lost 3 bases, and 6 bases stayed unmatched. The CDR3 is CASSLGPGGLYEQYF. The CDR3 DNA follows: TGTGCCAGCAGCTTGGGCCCAGGGGGTCTCTACGAGCAGTACTTC.

The DNA of the CDR3 is TGTGCCAGCAGCCAGATCGGACAGGGCTCCTACGAGCAGTACTTC. Encoded protein: CASSQIGQGSYEQYF. The chain recombines TRBV14 with TRBJ2-7; 8 bases match TRBD1. The V gene's germline CDR1 is SGHDN and CDR2 FVKESK. The CDR3 sequence is 15 residues long. Losses at the gene ends were 3 bases for V and 0 bases for J; bases not matched to a gene: 4.

The gene calls are TRBV6-5 and TRBJ1-6, with TRBD1 matching over 7 bases. The CDR3 has 14 residues. Germline trimming cut 0 bases from V and 9 bases from J; bases unmatched to any gene: 2. Germline assignment: CDR1 MNHEY and CDR2 SVGAGI. In nucleotides, the CDR3 is TGTGCCAGCAGTTACTCTAAGGGGGCTTCACCCCTCCACTTT. Protein product: CASSYSKGASPLHF.

This clone came up a few times. This rearrangement joins TRBV7-9 to TRBJ2-7, with 15 bases lining up with TRBD2. Trimming removed 4 bases from V and 2 bases from J; junction bases left unmatched: 12. Germline V gives CDR1 SEHNR, CDR2 FQNEAQ (reference sequence). The CDR3 covers 19 residues. For the CDR3, the DNA is TGTGCCAGCAGCTCCGCTTGGACTAGCGGGGGGGCTCATACCTACGAGCAGTACTTC. Amino acid sequence: CASSSAWTSGGAHTYEQYF.

The gene calls are TRBV10-1 and TRBJ2-1; no clear D gene. The CDR3 has 14 residues. Germline CDR1 is WNHNN and CDR2 is SYGVQD (reference sequence). V lost 7 bases to trimming and J lost 2 bases, with 12 bases between them. The CDR3 sequence: CASTSGGTYNEQFF. For the CDR3, the DNA is TGCGCCAGCACTTCAGGTGGGACCTACAATGAGCAGTTCTTC.

V and J are TRBV2 and TRBJ1-6; D is ambiguous. CDR3 length: 14 residues. Germline CDR1 reads SNHLY; CDR2 reads FYNNEI. The germline V and J ends were trimmed by 6 bases and 9 bases, with 15 bases remaining between them. The CDR3 DNA follows: TGTGCCAGCAGAGCCCAGGCAGCCGGTTCACCCCTCCACTTT. Protein: CASRAQAAGSPLHF.

As concerns this clone: Different DNA sequences within this sample yield the same CDR3. As DNA, the CDR3 is TGTGCCAGCAGCCAAGATCGAGGGCGTGAGACCCAGTACTTC. It codes for CASSQDRGRETQYF. V gene TRBV14 combines with J gene TRBJ2-5, with a tentative D call TRBD2 (5 bases). The V and J ends lost 0 bases and 5 bases respectively, with 10 bases between them. The CDR3 consists of 14 residues. Germline CDR1 and CDR2: SGHDN and FVKESK.